The 29 T cell receptor beta chains reported below all come from one sample, sequenced in a study of CD8+CD57+ T cells in acquired aplastic anemia. Profiling of TCR beta VDJ combinations and CDR3 sequences used genomic DNA as template. TCRdb reprocessed the reads with MiXCR, giving one entry per CDR3 protein. The repertoire holds roughly 130,000 distinct CDR3 sequences, with around 48% as singletons. The source material was sorted CD4+, CD8+, or CD8+CD57+ T cells (not recorded which) from PBMCs. Receptors were obtained from a human donor in good health, serving as a control.

The table lists this clonotype with many counts. The chain combines TRBV2 with TRBJ2-1, with D perhaps TRBD2 (6 bases). Between the trimmed V and J ends, which lost 8 bases and 0 bases, there was a span of 14 bases. The germline V gene encodes CDR1 SNHLY and CDR2 FYNNEI. The CDR3 is made up of 15 amino acids. The CDR3 DNA reads TGTGCCAGCCCCGGTCCCGGGAGCTCCTACAATGAGCAGTTCTTC. Protein: CASPGPGSSYNEQFF.

The chain carries TRBV20-1 and TRBJ1-1; D is unresolved. The germline V gene encodes CDR1 DFQATT and CDR2 SNEGSKA (reference sequence). Trimming stripped 3 bases from V and 1 base from J, with 9 bases between. The CDR3 has 13 amino acids. CDR3 nucleotides: TGCAGTGCTAGTTTTCGGGGGAACACTGAAGCTTTCTTT. Translating it yields CSASFRGNTEAFF.

This chain uses TRBV19 with TRBJ2-7; D may correspond to TRBD1 or TRBD2 (7 bases each). V was shortened by 6 bases and J by 6 bases, with 18 bases between the two germline ends. The CDR3 sequence is 14 residues long. CDR1 is LNHDA, CDR2 SQIVND, per germline (reference sequence). The CDR3 bases are TGTGCCAGTAGCCTAACAGGGGAGGGTTTCGAGCAGTACTTC. As protein: CASSLTGEGFEQYF.

Worth noting for this clonotype: Sequence at one end of the junction differs from germline and may be a read error. CDR3 in amino acids: CAISIPDTVNQPQHF. CDR3 nucleotide sequence: TGTGCCATCAGCATCCCTGACACGGTCAATCAGCCCCAGCATTTT. The V call is TRBV15, the J call TRBJ1-5; D unclear. The CDR3 has 15 amino acids. Germline V gene data show CDR1 as LNHNV and CDR2 as YYDKDF (reference sequence).

The chain links TRBV15 to TRBJ1-2, with 7 bases lining up with TRBD1. J was trimmed by 4 bases and V by 1 base; bases with no gene match: 3. Germline values: CDR1 LNHNV, CDR2 YYDKDF (reference sequence). The CDR3 length is 14 residues. CDR3 nucleotide sequence: TGTGCCACCAGCAGAGGGACAGGCTCCTATGGCTACACCTTC. Its protein is CATSRGTGSYGYTF.

This chain uses TRBV24-1 with TRBJ2-2; no clear D gene. V was pared by 3 bases and J by 0 bases, with 7 bases between. The germline V gene has CDR1 KGHDR and CDR2 SFDVKD. CDR3 size: 15 residues. CDR3 nucleotides: TGTGCCACCAGTGATCCGAGCCCGAACACCGGGGAGCTGTTTTTT. It codes for CATSDPSPNTGELFF.

The chain joins TRBV7-2 to TRBJ2-7, with D tentatively TRBD2 (5 bases). CDR1 SGHTA and CDR2 FQGNSA come from the germline V gene. This CDR3 region has 13 residues. V gave up 5 bases and J gave up 4 bases, with 12 bases separating them. CDR3 residues: CASSPRTGYEQYF. CDR3 DNA sequence: TGTGCCAGCAGCCCACGGACGGGATACGAGCAGTACTTC.

This clonotype has just a few counts. V usage is TRBV7-2 and J usage is TRBJ1-1; D is undetermined. V shed 4 bases and J shed 7 bases, with 10 bases lying between them. Germline V gene lookup returns CDR1 SGHTA and CDR2 FQGNSA. This CDR3 region has 12 residues. The DNA of the CDR3 is TGTGCCAGCAGCTGGGGTCGGCTTGAAGCTTTCTTT. This translates into CASSWGRLEAFF.

The V and J genes are TRBV9 and TRBJ2-5; 10 nucleotides match TRBD2. CDR1 and CDR2 (germline): SGDLS, YYNGEE. The CDR3 has 17 residues. Trimming at V came to 0 bases and at J to 4 bases, leaving 9 bases not matched to a gene. CDR3 sequence: CASSVGSGGRVGETQYF. CDR3 bases: TGTGCCAGCAGCGTAGGTAGCGGGGGGAGAGTGGGAGAGACCCAGTACTTC.

Details on this clonotype: No conserved phenylalanine or tryptophan is present at the end of the CDR3, so a read error is the likely explanation. This sequence joins TRBV2 and TRBJ2-5; either TRBD1 or TRBD2 may fit D (6 bases each). The CDR3 totals 17 residues. The germline V and J ends were trimmed by 7 bases and 5 bases, with 26 bases remaining between them. CDR1 is SNHLY and CDR2 is FYNNEI in the germline V gene. The CDR3: CASNLPAQGPGEETQYL. The CDR3 DNA sequence: TGTGCCAGCAATCTCCCCGCGCAGGGGCCGGGGGAGGAGACCCAGTACCTC.

The chain carries TRBV2 and TRBJ1-1; 7 bases are a match to TRBD1. Germline V gene lookup returns CDR1 SNHLY and CDR2 FYNNEI. The CDR3 is made up of 13 amino acids. J lost 0 bases, V lost 10 bases, and 5 bases had no gene match. The DNA for the CDR3 is TGTGCCACCACGGGACAGCTGAACACTGAAGCTTTCTTT. It codes for CATTGQLNTEAFF.

This clonotype was recorded many times. This chain links TRBV7-9 with TRBJ1-1; D is uncertain. Deletions cut 2 bases from V and 4 bases from J, with 11 bases between. The CDR3 spans 14 residues. Germline-derived CDR1 and CDR2 are SEHNR and FQNEAQ (reference sequence). The CDR3 nucleotides are TGTGCCAGCAGCTTAAGGGTCGGTATCACTGAAGCTTTCTTT. Translated, it gives CASSLRVGITEAFF.

The CDR3 coding sequence is TGCAGTGCTAGATCGACAGACCTTGGCTACACCTTC. This sequence encodes CSARSTDLGYTF. This chain joins TRBV20-1 and TRBJ1-2; maybe TRBD1 (5 bases). CDR3 size: 12 residues. V shed 2 bases and J shed 7 bases, with 11 bases lying between them. Germline V gene lookup returns CDR1 DFQATT and CDR2 SNEGSKA (reference sequence).

V gene TRBV15 combines with J gene TRBJ2-1; D perhaps matches TRBD1 (6 bases). V was trimmed by 6 bases and J by 4 bases, leaving 16 bases between them. This CDR3 is built from 15 residues. Germline V lookup: CDR1 LNHNV, CDR2 YYDKDF (reference sequence). The CDR3 nucleotides are TGTGCCACCAGTGTTCAGGGGCGAGTTTACAATGAGCAGTTCTTC. Encoded protein: CATSVQGRVYNEQFF.

This clonotype occurred a few times. This may arise from a read error, as a much more abundant clone is one base away. The chain is built from TRBV5-1 and TRBJ2-3, with TRBD1 matching 10 bases. The length of the CDR3 is 14 residues. Germline CDR1 SGHRS, CDR2 YFSETQ. CDR3 sequence: CARSIGTGADTQYF. CDR3 DNA: TGCGCCCGCAGCATCGGGACAGGGGCAGATACGCAGTATTTT. Filled out from reference TRBV5-1 and TRBJ2-3, the complete variable domain reads KAGVTQTPRYLIKTRGQQVTLSCSPISGHRSVSWYQQTPGQGLQFLFEYFSETQRNKGNFPGRFSGRQFSNSRSEMNVSTLELGDSALYLCARSIGTGADTQYFGPGTRLTVL.

This clonotype was seen only a few times. The rearrangement uses TRBV29-1 and TRBJ1-2, with a tentative D call TRBD1 (6 bases). CDR3 length: 11 residues. Deletions cut 6 bases from V and 8 bases from J, with 13 bases between. Germline lookup yields CDR1 SQVTM and CDR2 ANQGSEA. The CDR3 protein is CSVMTGGGYTF. DNA of the CDR3: TGCAGCGTAATGACAGGTGGCGGCTACACCTTC.

The rearrangement uses TRBV29-1 and TRBJ2-7, with 7 bases that match TRBD1. The germline gives CDR1 SQVTM, CDR2 ANQGSEA. Trimming cost V 4 bases and J 2 bases; bases outside gene matches: 5. This CDR3 has 13 residues. CDR3: CSVVTGDTYEQYF. For the CDR3, the DNA is TGCAGCGTTGTTACAGGGGATACCTACGAGCAGTACTTC.

This clonotype was counted between two and nine times. This chain joins TRBV30 and TRBJ1-1; D is ambiguous. CDR3 length: 14 amino acids. The V and J ends lost 4 bases and 0 bases respectively, with 12 bases between them. CDR1 and CDR2 from the germline V gene are GTSNPN and SVGIG (reference sequence). The CDR3 region has the DNA TGTGCCTGGACCCGGACGGGGTTGAACACTGAAGCTTTCTTT. This sequence encodes CAWTRTGLNTEAFF. Complete variable domain (other parts from reference TRBV30 and TRBJ1-1): SQTIHQWPATLVQPVGSPLSLECTVEGTSNPNLYWYRQAAGRGLQLLFYSVGIGQISSEVPQNLSASRPQDRQFILSSKKLLLSDSGFYLCAWTRTGLNTEAFFGQGTRLTVV.

The gene calls are TRBV19 and TRBJ2-3; a possible D gene is TRBD2 (7 bases). The V and J ends lost 9 bases and 4 bases respectively, with 17 bases between them. This CDR3 is built from 14 residues. Germline CDR1 reads LNHDA; CDR2 reads SQIVND (reference sequence). For the CDR3, the DNA is TGTGCCAGCACCCGAGGGGGGGGGGCAGATACGCAGTATTTT. This codes for CASTRGGGADTQYF.

This clonotype was counted at least ten times. Relative to the germline gene, one junction end is altered; a read error may explain this. This chain links TRBV7-2 with TRBJ2-2, with D unclear. The CDR3 contains 14 residues. CDR1 is SGHTA and CDR2 is FQGNSA in the germline V gene. CDR3 nucleotides: TGTGCCAGCAGCTTAGGGGGTAACAGCGGGGAGCTGTTTTTT. It translates to CASSLGGNSGELFF.

The gene calls are TRBV7-2 and TRBJ2-2, with 7 nucleotides matching TRBD1. The CDR3 spans 14 residues. V trimming: 2 bases; J trimming: 7 bases; junction bases outside the gene matches: 4. The V gene's germline CDR1 is SGHTA and CDR2 FQGNSA. This CDR3 is CASSLKTGFGELFF. The CDR3 DNA is TGTGCCAGCAGCTTAAAGACAGGGTTCGGGGAGCTGTTTTTT. The full variable domain, rest sourced from reference TRBV7-2 and TRBJ2-2, is GAGVSQSPSNKVTEKGKDVELRCDPISGHTALYWYRQSLGQGLEFLIYFQGNSAPDKSGLPSDRFSAERTGGSVSTLTIQRTQQEDSAVYLCASSLKTGFGELFFGEGSRLTVL.

This clonotype was observed at least ten times. The CDR3 here is CASSFGTGGHSGNTIYF. The DNA for the CDR3 is TGTGCCAGCAGCTTTGGGACAGGGGGACACTCTGGAAACACCATATATTTT. The chain links TRBV7-2 to TRBJ1-3, with 11 positions matching TRBD1. V trimming: 3 bases; J trimming: 0 bases; junction bases outside the gene matches: 4. The V gene's germline CDR1 is SGHTA and CDR2 FQGNSA. This CDR3 is 17 amino acids long.

This clonotype showed up many times. The gene calls are TRBV6-5 and TRBJ1-1; the D is unclear. This CDR3 comprises 13 residues. Between the trimmed V and J ends, which lost 7 bases and 6 bases, there was a span of 15 bases. In germline, CDR1 is MNHEY, CDR2 SVGAGI. CDR3 in amino acids: CASKERIIAEAFF. The CDR3 DNA sequence: TGTGCCAGCAAGGAGAGAATTATCGCTGAAGCTTTCTTT.

This clonotype was seen a handful of times. The chain uses TRBV19 and TRBJ1-5, with 9 bases identical to TRBD1. With V trimmed by 5 bases and J by 13 bases, 6 bases remained unmatched. There are 12 residues in the CDR3. Looked up from germline, CDR1 is LNHDA and CDR2 is SQIVND (reference sequence). The CDR3 sequence is CASSPRDRAQHF. CDR3 nucleotides: TGTGCCAGTAGTCCCCGGGACAGGGCTCAGCATTTT.

The chain uses TRBV5-8 and TRBJ2-2; TRBD2 aligns across 7 bases. The CDR3 loop spans 15 amino acids. Germline loops: CDR1 SGHTS, CDR2 YDEGEE. The V and J ends lost 4 bases and 8 bases, in that order; junction bases with no gene match: 11. This chain's CDR3 is CASSSGAGVTGELFF. The CDR3 DNA reads as TGTGCCAGCAGCAGCGGGGCGGGAGTGACGGGGGAGCTGTTTTTT.

The rearrangement uses TRBV2 and TRBJ2-7; 7 nucleotides align to TRBD2. The CDR3 spans 14 residues. Trimming cost V 6 bases and J 4 bases; bases outside gene matches: 9. Germline V gives CDR1 SNHLY, CDR2 FYNNEI. The CDR3 DNA sequence: TGTGCCAGCAGCTTCGCGGGAGTGGGGTACGAGCAGTACTTC. It yields the protein CASSFAGVGYEQYF.

This clonotype was counted many times. The chain combines TRBV20-1 with TRBJ1-4; D not resolved. V shed 1 base and J shed 8 bases, with 5 bases lying between them. The CDR3 length is 11 residues. The V gene's germline CDR1 is DFQATT and CDR2 SNEGSKA (reference sequence). The CDR3 sequence is CSARGPEKLFF. The CDR3 DNA reads TGCAGTGCTAGAGGGCCGGAAAAACTGTTTTTT.

The rearrangement links TRBV19 to TRBJ2-3; 10 bases align to TRBD2. This CDR3 region has 14 residues. Losses at the gene ends were 6 bases for V and 3 bases for J; bases not matched to a gene: 3. The germline V gene encodes CDR1 LNHDA and CDR2 SQIVND (reference sequence). CDR3 coding DNA: TGTGCCAGTAGCGGACTAGCGGAAACAGATACGCAGTATTTT. It codes for CASSGLAETDTQYF. The variable domain in full, with the rest retrieved from reference TRBV19 and TRBJ2-3, is DGGITQSPKYLFRKEGQNVTLSCEQNLNHDAMYWYRQDPGQGLRLIYYSQIVNDFQKGDIAEGYSVSREKKESFPLTVTSAQKNPTAFYLCASSGLAETDTQYFGPGTRLTVL.

The V call is TRBV20-1, the J call TRBJ2-7, with a possible D match to TRBD2 (5 bases). Per the germline V gene, CDR1 is DFQATT and CDR2 is SNEGSKA (reference sequence). Trimming removed 6 bases from V and 7 bases from J, with 19 bases in between. CDR3 length: 13 residues. The CDR3 coding sequence is TGCAGTGCCTCCCGGGGTGGGCCGGGTGAGCAGTACTTC. Translated: CSASRGGPGEQYF.